A single sample gave rise to the 12 T cell receptor beta chains below, sequenced in a study of cytomegalovirus exposure and HLA in healthy donors. Data came from immunoSEQ multiplex PCR; TCRdb stores just in-frame clones and leaves some out. The sample lists tens of thousands of clones, approximately 93% occurring once. The sequenced sample was PBMCs. The receptors shown here come from a man younger than 35 in good health and CMV-seropositive.

The chain has TRBV28 and TRBJ2-2; 8 bases fit TRBD2. The CDR3 is 16 residues long. The junction had 5 bases not matched to a gene; V was cut back by 5 bases and J by 0 bases. Germline CDR1 is MDHEN and CDR2 is SYDVKM. CDR3 DNA: TGTGCCAGCAGTCCCTTCGGGAGGGCGAACACCGGGGAGCTGTTTTTT. It encodes CASSPFGRANTGELFF. Variable domain in full (rest from reference TRBV28 and TRBJ2-2): DVKVTQSSRYLVKRTGEKVFLECVQDMDHENMFWYRQDPGLGLRLIYFSYDVKMKEKGDIPEGYSVSREKKERFSLILESASTNQTSMYLCASSPFGRANTGELFFGEGSRLTVL.

The chain combines TRBV5-6 with TRBJ2-1; TRBD1 matches 7 bases. The V gene's germline CDR1 is SGHDT and CDR2 YYEEEE. V lost 4 bases and J lost 6; bases outside the gene matches: 7. CDR3 size: 14 residues. The CDR3 DNA reads TGTGCCAGCAGCCCGGGACAGCCTGGCAATGAGCAGTTCTTC. It is translated as CASSPGQPGNEQFF.

This chain uses TRBV5-1 with TRBJ1-2, with D possibly being TRBD1 (6 bases). This CDR3 is 15 amino acids long. In germline, CDR1 is SGHRS, CDR2 YFSETQ. Trimming cost V 0 bases and J 6 bases, with 15 bases left between them. The CDR3 is CASSLAPTGDDGYTF. The CDR3, as DNA: TGCGCCAGCAGCTTGGCGCCGACAGGCGATGATGGCTACACCTTC.

J is TRBJ2-2 and V is TRBV10-1; 10 bases are shared with TRBD2. CDR3 size: 15 residues. Losses at the gene ends were 3 bases for V and 4 bases for J; bases not matched to a gene: 2. Looked up from germline, CDR1 is WNHNN and CDR2 is SYGVQD (reference sequence). CDR3 coding DNA: TGCGCCAGCAGTGAAAGGACTAGCGGCACCGGGGAGCTGTTTTTT. Translation: CASSERTSGTGELFF.

V gene TRBV27 combines with J gene TRBJ2-3; possibly TRBD1 for D (6 bases). CDR1 and CDR2 from the germline V gene are MNHEY and SMNVEV (reference sequence). There are 17 residues in the CDR3. V lost 2 bases, J lost 3 bases, and 18 bases lay in between. The CDR3 DNA reads as TGTGCCAGCAGTTTAACGCCTGGGGGCTACGGGACAGATACGCAGTATTTT. Its translation: CASSLTPGGYGTDTQYF.

The chain recombines TRBV28 with TRBJ2-3; 7 bases are a match to TRBD2. V gave up 10 bases and J gave up 4 bases; unmatched junction bases: 11. The CDR3 contains 14 residues. The germline V gene encodes CDR1 MDHEN and CDR2 SYDVKM. The CDR3 reads CATIDGGLADTQYF. The CDR3 DNA reads TGTGCCACTATCGACGGGGGGTTGGCAGATACGCAGTATTTT.

The V call is TRBV7-9, the J call TRBJ1-1; 8 bases are a match to TRBD1. The CDR3 consists of 18 residues. Germline CDR1 reads SEHNR; CDR2 reads FQNEAQ (reference sequence). Trimming cost V 3 bases and J 3 bases; bases outside gene matches: 15. CDR3: CASSLAPGQGVGDTEAFF. In nucleotides, the CDR3 is TGTGCCAGCAGCTTGGCGCCTGGACAGGGAGTAGGGGACACTGAAGCTTTCTTT. The full variable domain, with the rest looked up from reference TRBV7-9 and TRBJ1-1, is DTGVSQNPRHKITKRGQNVTFRCDPISEHNRLYWYRQTLGQGPEFLTYFQNEAQLEKSRLLSDRFSAERPKGSFSTLEIQRTEQGDSAMYLCASSLAPGQGVGDTEAFFGQGTRLTVV.

V and J are TRBV6-1 and TRBJ2-3; 12 bases line up with TRBD1. V lost 6 bases and J lost 5; bases outside the gene matches: 6. The CDR3 has 15 residues. Per germline, CDR1 MNHNS and CDR2 SASEGT. CDR3 protein: CASSSGTGGVDTQYF. CDR3 coding DNA: TGTGCCAGCAGCTCCGGGACAGGGGGCGTAGATACGCAGTATTTT.

In DNA, the CDR3 is TGTGCCAGCAGTAAAGGGAGGCTTAGTCTTAAGGACGCCTACGAGCAGTACTTC. This sequence encodes CASSKGRLSLKDAYEQYF. The chain employs TRBV27 and TRBJ2-7, with a weak D call TRBD2 (6 bases). In germline, CDR1 is MNHEY, CDR2 SMNVEV (reference sequence). This CDR3 has 18 residues. Trimming cost V 5 bases and J 2 bases, with 25 bases left between them.

The J gene is TRBJ2-7, the V gene TRBV9, with TRBD2 matching 15 bases. V lost 0 bases and J lost 5; bases outside the gene matches: 3. The CDR3 extends over 16 amino acids. Germline CDR1 SGDLS, CDR2 YYNGEE. CDR3 loop: CASSVGTSGGADEQYF. The CDR3 DNA reads as TGTGCCAGCAGCGTAGGGACTAGCGGGGGGGCGGACGAGCAGTACTTC.

V and J are TRBV6-1 and TRBJ1-2; 8 bases align to TRBD1. The CDR3 extends over 15 amino acids. Germline V gene data show CDR1 as MNHNS and CDR2 as SASEGT. With 2 bases clipped from V and 6 bases from J, the junction kept 8 bases outside the gene matches. The DNA for the CDR3 is TGTGCCAGCAGTGAATCTGCACAGGGGGAAAATGGCTACACCTTC. It translates to CASSESAQGENGYTF.

V and J are TRBV2 and TRBJ2-1, with a possible D match to TRBD2 (6 bases). The ends were cut back, 6 bases at V and 0 bases at J, with 6 bases in the middle. The CDR3 is made up of 13 amino acids. Germline V gives CDR1 SNHLY, CDR2 FYNNEI. In nucleotides, the CDR3 is TGTGCCAGCAGCGGGAGCTCCTACAATGAGCAGTTCTTC. The encoded protein is CASSGSSYNEQFF.